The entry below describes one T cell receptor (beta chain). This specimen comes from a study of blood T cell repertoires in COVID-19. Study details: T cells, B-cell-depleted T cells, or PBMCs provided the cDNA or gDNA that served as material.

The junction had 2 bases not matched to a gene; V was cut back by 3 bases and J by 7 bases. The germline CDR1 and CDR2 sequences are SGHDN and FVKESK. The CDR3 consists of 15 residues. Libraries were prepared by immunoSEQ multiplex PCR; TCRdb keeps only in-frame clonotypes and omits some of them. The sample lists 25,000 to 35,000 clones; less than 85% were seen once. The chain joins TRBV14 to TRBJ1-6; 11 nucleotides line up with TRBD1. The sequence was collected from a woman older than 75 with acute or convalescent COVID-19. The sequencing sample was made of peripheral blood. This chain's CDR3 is CASSHGQGANSPLHF. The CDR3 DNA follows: TGTGCCAGCAGCCACGGACAGGGGGCAAATTCACCCCTCCACTTT.